This T cell receptor beta chain emerged from a study of T cell responses to AZD1222 COVID-19 vaccine. Overall study findings and caveats: Clonal diversity was possibly underestimated; the donors were predominantly white British and more often female. CD4 TCRs covered the whole spike, strongest at regions 160-218 and 743-854. Spike-specific TCRs gained breadth and depth after people received two AZD1222 doses.

Sequencing was performed with immunoSEQ multiplex PCR; in TCRdb, only in-frame clones are kept and a portion is missing. The repertoire includes 200,000 or so clones, 94% of them detected once, and approximately 9.6% sits in the top ten. V gave up 5 bases and J gave up 8 bases, with 15 bases separating them. CDR1 and CDR2 (germline): WSHSY, SAAADI. CDR3 length: 14 residues. As for this clone: The antigen remains unidentified.

The sequence was obtained from an adult in good health. The sequenced sample was peripheral blood, obtained on day 0 of AZD1222 vaccination. This chain joins TRBV10-2 and TRBJ1-4; maybe TRBD1 (6 bases). The CDR3 DNA reads TGCGCCAGCAGTTCTATTGGGGGCGTAGAAAAACTGTTTTTT. Translated, it gives CASSSIGGVEKLFF.